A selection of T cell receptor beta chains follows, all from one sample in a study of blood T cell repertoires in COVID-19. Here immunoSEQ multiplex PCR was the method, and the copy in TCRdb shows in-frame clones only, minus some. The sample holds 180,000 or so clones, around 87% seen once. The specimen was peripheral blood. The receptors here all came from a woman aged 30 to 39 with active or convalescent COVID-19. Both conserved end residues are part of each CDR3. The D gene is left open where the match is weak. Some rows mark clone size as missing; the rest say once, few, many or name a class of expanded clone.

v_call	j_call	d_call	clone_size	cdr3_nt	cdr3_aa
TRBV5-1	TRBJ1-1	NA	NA	TGCGCCAGCAGCTTAAAACAGGATTGGACCGACATGAACACTGAAGCTTTCTTT	CASSLKQDWTDMNTEAFF
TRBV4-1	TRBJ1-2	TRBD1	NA	TGCGCCAGCAGCCTCAAAGATTGGGCGACAGGGAGGAACAATGGCTACACCTTC	CASSLKDWATGRNNGYTF
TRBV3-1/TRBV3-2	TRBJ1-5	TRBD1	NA	TGTGCCAGCAGCCCACAGGGGAATCAGCCCCAGCATTTT	CASSPQGNQPQHF
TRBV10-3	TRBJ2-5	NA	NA	TGTGCCACGCGACGGACGGGATCCCAAGAGACCCAGTACTTC	CATRRTGSQETQYF
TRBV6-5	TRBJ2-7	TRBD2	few	TGTGCCAGCTCGGCGGGAGGGGACGTCAACGAGCAGTACTTC	CASSAGGDVNEQYF
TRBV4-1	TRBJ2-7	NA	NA	TGCGCCAGCAGCCCCGGGACAGGGGGGACCGGGACTAGCGACAACGAGCAGTACTTC	CASSPGTGGTGTSDNEQYF
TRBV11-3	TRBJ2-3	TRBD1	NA	TGTGCCAGCAGCTTAAAGATGACAGGGACAGATACGCAGTATTTT	CASSLKMTGTDTQYF
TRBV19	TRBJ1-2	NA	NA	TGTGCCAGCCGTCAGGCTAACTATGGCTACACCTTC	CASRQANYGYTF
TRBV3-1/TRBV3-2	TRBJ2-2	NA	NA	TGTGCCAGCAGCCAACCTCGGGGTAGCTTGCCCGGGGAGCTGTTTTTT	CASSQPRGSLPGELFF
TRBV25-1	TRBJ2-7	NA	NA	TGTGCCAGCAGTGAATTTACAGGCCAAGCCTACGAGCAGTACTTC	CASSEFTGQAYEQYF
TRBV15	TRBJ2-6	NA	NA	TGTGCCACCAGCAGAGAAGCCGGGGGGCTAAGCTCTGGGGCCAACGTCCTGACTTTC	CATSREAGGLSSGANVLTF
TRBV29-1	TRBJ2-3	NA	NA	TGCAGCGTTGAACCTAGCTCTACAGATACGCAGTATTTT	CSVEPSSTDTQYF
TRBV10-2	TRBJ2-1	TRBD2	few	TGCGCCAGCAGTTCTACTAGCGGGGGTGGCAATGAGCAGTTCTTC	CASSSTSGGGNEQFF
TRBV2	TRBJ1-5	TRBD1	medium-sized	TGTGCCAGCAGCGCCCAGGGACAGGGGCTCAATCAGCCCCAGCATTTT	CASSAQGQGLNQPQHF
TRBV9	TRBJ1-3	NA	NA	TGTGCCAGCAGCTCCAACTCTGGAAACACCATATATTTT	CASSSNSGNTIYF
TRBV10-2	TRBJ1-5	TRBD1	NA	TGCGCCAGCAGGTCGGGACAGGGGAATCAGCCCCAGCATTTT	CASRSGQGNQPQHF
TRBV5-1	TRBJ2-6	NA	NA	TGCGCCAGCAGCTCGACAGACTCTGGGGCCAACGTCCTGACTTTC	CASSSTDSGANVLTF
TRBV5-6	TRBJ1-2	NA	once	TGTGCCAGCAGCTTGGATCGTGACAGCCTGTTAGCTAACTATGGCTACACCTTC	CASSLDRDSLLANYGYTF
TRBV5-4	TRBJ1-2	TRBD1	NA	TGTGCCAGCAGCGAGGACAGGGGTCTGAGTGGTGGCTACACCTTC	CASSEDRGLSGGYTF
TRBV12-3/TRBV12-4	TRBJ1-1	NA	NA	TGTGCCAGCAGTACGGACAGAGATGGAGCTTTCTTT	CASSTDRDGAFF
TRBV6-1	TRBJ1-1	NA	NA	TGTGCCAGCAGTGAAGAATCGGGTTTCCGGCGCACTGAAGCTTTCTTT	CASSEESGFRRTEAFF
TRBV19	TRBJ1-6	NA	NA	TGTGCCAGTAGTATTCGGGTCACAGGGTCAGATAATTCACCCCTCCACTTT	CASSIRVTGSDNSPLHF
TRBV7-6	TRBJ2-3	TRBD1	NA	TGTGCCAGCAGCTCGACAGGGGGCGCAGATACGCAGTATTTT	CASSSTGGADTQYF
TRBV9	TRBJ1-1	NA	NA	TGTGCCAGCAGCGCCGGACAGAATATGAACACTGAAGCTTTCTTT	CASSAGQNMNTEAFF
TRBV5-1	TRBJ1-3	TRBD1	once	TGCGCCAGCAGCTTGGACAGGGGGGCTGGAAACACCATATATTTT	CASSLDRGAGNTIYF
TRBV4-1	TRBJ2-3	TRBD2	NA	TGCGCCAGCAGCCAATTAGCGGGGACAGATACGCAGTATTTT	CASSQLAGTDTQYF
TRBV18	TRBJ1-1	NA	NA	TGTGCCAGCTCACCACCGGTGACTCCCAGGGAACGAGCTTTCTTT	CASSPPVTPRERAFF
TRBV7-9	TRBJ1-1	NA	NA	TGTGCCAGCAGCTTACCCGGGGGAGTACCTGATGTAGCTTTCTTT	CASSLPGGVPDVAFF
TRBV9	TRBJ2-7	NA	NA	TGTGCCAGCAGCGTAGTCTCAGGAGGGTACGAGCAGTACTTC	CASSVVSGGYEQYF
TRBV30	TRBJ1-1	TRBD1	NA	TGTGCCTGGATTGGGACAGGGGGCATGAACACTGAAGCTTTCTTT	CAWIGTGGMNTEAFF
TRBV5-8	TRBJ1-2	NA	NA	TGTGCCAGCAGCTTGGACAGGGTCGGTGGCTACACCTTC	CASSLDRVGGYTF
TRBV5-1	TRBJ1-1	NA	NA	TGCGCCAGCAGCTTAGGCTCGGCAGGGGTCTTGAACACTGAAGCTTTCTTT	CASSLGSAGVLNTEAFF
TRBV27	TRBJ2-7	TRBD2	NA	TGTGCCAGCAGTTTAACGAGCGGGGGTTACGAGCAGTACTTC	CASSLTSGGYEQYF
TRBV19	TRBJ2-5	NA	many	TGTGCCAGTATGCAGTTCCAAGAGACCCAGTACTTC	CASMQFQETQYF
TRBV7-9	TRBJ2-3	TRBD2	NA	TGTGCCAGCAGCCCGGGACTAGCGGGAGGGAGCACAGATACGCAGTATTTT	CASSPGLAGGSTDTQYF
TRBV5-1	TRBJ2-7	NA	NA	TGCGCCAGCAGCTCGGGGGGCAGGGGTGGTAACGAGCAGTACTTC	CASSSGGRGGNEQYF
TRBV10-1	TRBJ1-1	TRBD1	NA	TGCGCCAGCAGTGAGCTTACTCTCCGGGACAGGGCGAACACTGAAGCTTTCTTT	CASSELTLRDRANTEAFF
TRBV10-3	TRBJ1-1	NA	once	TGTGCCATCAGTGAGTCCATACAGGGAAGCACTGAAGCTTTCTTT	CAISESIQGSTEAFF
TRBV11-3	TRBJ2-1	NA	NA	TGTGCCAGCAGCTTAGGGGGGCGGCAGTTCTTC	CASSLGGRQFF
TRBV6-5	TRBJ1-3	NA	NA	TGTGCCAGCAGTCCCAGGAACTCTGGAAACACCATATATTTT	CASSPRNSGNTIYF
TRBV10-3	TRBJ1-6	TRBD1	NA	TGTGCCATCAGTGATATAAGGGACAGGGAGGGATCACCCCTCCACTTT	CAISDIRDREGSPLHF
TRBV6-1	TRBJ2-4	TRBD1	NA	TGTGCCAGCAGTGAAGCAGGGACAGGGATGCCCAAAAACATTCAGTACTTC	CASSEAGTGMPKNIQYF
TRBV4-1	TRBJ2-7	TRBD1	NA	TGCGCCAGCAGCCAAATGACAGGGGGGGCGGCGAGCGAGCAGTACTTC	CASSQMTGGAASEQYF
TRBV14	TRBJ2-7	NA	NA	TGTGCCAGCAGCCTCCGGCCAGCGTCCGCCTACGAGCAGTACTTC	CASSLRPASAYEQYF
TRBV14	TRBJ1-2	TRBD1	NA	TGTGCCAGCAGCCCGGGACAGGGGGCCTATGGCTACACCTTC	CASSPGQGAYGYTF
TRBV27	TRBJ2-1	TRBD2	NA	TGTGCCAGCAGACCGAGCGGGAGGAGCTCCTACAATGAGCAGTTCTTC	CASRPSGRSSYNEQFF
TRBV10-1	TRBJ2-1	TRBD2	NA	TGCGCCAGCAGTTCAACTAGCGGGAGAGAAAATGAGCAGTTCTTC	CASSSTSGRENEQFF
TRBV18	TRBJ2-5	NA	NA	TGTGCCAGCTCACCACCGTCACAAGAGACCCAGTACTTC	CASSPPSQETQYF
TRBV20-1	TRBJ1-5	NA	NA	TGCAGTGCTAGTCGCCCCACACAAAATCGTGGCAATCAGCCCCAGCATTTT	CSASRPTQNRGNQPQHF
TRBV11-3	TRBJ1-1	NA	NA	TGTGCCAGCAGCTTAGAGGGAGGTGAAGCTTTCTTT	CASSLEGGEAFF
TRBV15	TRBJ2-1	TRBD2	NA	TGTGCCACCAGCAGAGCTTCGGGACTAGCGGGAGGCAATGAGCAGTTCTTC	CATSRASGLAGGNEQFF
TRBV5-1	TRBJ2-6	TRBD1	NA	TGCGCCAGCAGCCACCGGGACAGAAGCTCTGGGGCCAACGTCCTGACTTTC	CASSHRDRSSGANVLTF
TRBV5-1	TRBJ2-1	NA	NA	TGCGCCAGCAGCTTAAGAAAAACTGGTAGTCGGTTCTTC	CASSLRKTGSRFF
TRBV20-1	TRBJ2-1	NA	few	TGCAGTGCCCTAGCACTCGAGCAGTTCTTC	CSALALEQFF
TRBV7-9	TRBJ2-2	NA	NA	TGTGCCAGCAGCTTCTGGGACACCTACACCGGGGAGCTGTTTTTT	CASSFWDTYTGELFF